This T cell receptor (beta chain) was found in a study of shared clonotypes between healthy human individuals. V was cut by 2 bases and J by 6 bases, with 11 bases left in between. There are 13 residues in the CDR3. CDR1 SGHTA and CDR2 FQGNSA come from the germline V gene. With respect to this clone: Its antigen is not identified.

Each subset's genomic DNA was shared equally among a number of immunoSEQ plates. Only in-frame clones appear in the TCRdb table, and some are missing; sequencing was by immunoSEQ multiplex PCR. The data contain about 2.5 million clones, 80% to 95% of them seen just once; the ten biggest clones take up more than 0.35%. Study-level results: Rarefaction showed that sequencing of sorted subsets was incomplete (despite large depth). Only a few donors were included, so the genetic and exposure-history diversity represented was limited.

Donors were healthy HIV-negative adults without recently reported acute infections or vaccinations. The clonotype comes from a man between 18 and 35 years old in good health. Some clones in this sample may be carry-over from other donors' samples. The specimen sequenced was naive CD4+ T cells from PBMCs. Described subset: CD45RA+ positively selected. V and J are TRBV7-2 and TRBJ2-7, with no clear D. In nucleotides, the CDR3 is TGTGCCAGCAGCTTATCAGGCCCTCTCGAGCAGTACTTC. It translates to CASSLSGPLEQYF.